The 17 T cell receptor beta chains below come from one sample, sequenced in a study of shared T cell receptors in the human thymus. Measured with immunoSEQ multiplex PCR; TCRdb has only the in-frame clones, and not every one. The repertoire holds about 660,000 clones, with around 89% as singletons. This sample was shared with a second study, whose subject was human thymus T cells.

The source material was thymocytes. The receptors were sampled from a boy under three years old with a congenital heart defect.

This clone was detected once. The rearrangement uses TRBV5-3 and TRBJ2-7, with D perhaps matching TRBD2 (5 bases). TRBV5-3 is recorded as an ORF, its role being uncertain. Trimming stripped 4 bases from V and 4 bases from J, with 15 bases between. CDR3 size: 14 residues. For the CDR3, the DNA is TGTGCCAGAAGCCCCCAGGAGGTGGGGTACGAGCAGTACTTC. It is translated as CARSPQEVGYEQYF.

The gene calls are TRBV18 and TRBJ2-1, with 7 bases lining up with TRBD2. Germline CDR1 and CDR2: KGHSH and LQKENI. This CDR3 comprises 19 residues. The V and J ends lost 3 bases and 3 bases, in that order; junction bases with no gene match: 17. The CDR3: CASSPTISGPPQYYNEQFF. As DNA, the CDR3 is TGTGCCAGCTCACCCACTATTAGCGGGCCCCCACAATACTACAATGAGCAGTTCTTC.

The V and J genes are TRBV25-1 and TRBJ1-5, with 10 positions matching TRBD1. Losses at the gene ends were 9 bases for V and 2 bases for J; bases not matched to a gene: 10. Germline CDR1 and CDR2: MGHDK and SYGVNS. This CDR3 spans 16 amino acids. In DNA, the CDR3 is TGTGCCAGATCGGAGACAGGGGGCCGGGGCAATCAGCCCCAGCATTTT. Translation gives CARSETGGRGNQPQHF.

V is TRBV6-4 and J is TRBJ2-1; D gene uncertain. From germline, CDR1 is MRHNA and CDR2 SNTAGT. The CDR3 spans 15 residues. The V and J ends lost 2 bases and 0 bases respectively, with 8 bases between them. The CDR3 coding sequence is TGTGCCAGCAGTGACGGGCTGAGCTCCTACAATGAGCAGTTCTTC. It encodes CASSDGLSSYNEQFF.

Of note for this clone: Other DNA sequences in the same sample also yield this CDR3. The gene calls are TRBV18 and TRBJ2-5; D possibly corresponds to TRBD1 (5 bases). The CDR3 has 13 residues. V was clipped by 3 bases and J by 5 bases, with 10 bases between them. Per germline, CDR1 KGHSH and CDR2 LQKENI. The CDR3, as DNA: TGTGCCAGCTCACCGGGGCAGCAGGAGACCCAGTACTTC. Protein product: CASSPGQQETQYF. Filled out from reference TRBV18 and TRBJ2-5, the complete variable domain reads NAGVMQNPRHLVRRRGQEARLRCSPMKGHSHVYWYRQLPEEGLKFMVYLQKENIIDESGMPKERFSAEFPKEGPSILRIQQVVRGDSAAYFCASSPGQQETQYFGPGTRLLVL.

The V call is TRBV15, the J call TRBJ2-7; 14 bases are a match to TRBD2. Trimming removed 5 bases from V and 7 bases from J; junction bases left unmatched: 10. Germline values: CDR1 LNHNV, CDR2 YYDKDF (reference sequence). The CDR3 length is 16 residues. The CDR3 reads CATSLGPGLAGEEQYF. The CDR3 nucleotides read TGTGCCACCAGCCTCGGGCCGGGACTAGCGGGAGAAGAGCAGTACTTC. Full variable domain (outside the CDR3, taken from reference TRBV15 and TRBJ2-7): DAMVIQNPRYQVTQFGKPVTLSCSQTLNHNVMYWYQQKSSQAPKLLFHYYDKDFNNEADTPDNFQSRRPNTSFCFLDIRSPGLGDTAMYLCATSLGPGLAGEEQYFGPGTRLTVT.

The CDR3 loop reads CASSLAGGEAGLRRGQFF. CDR3 in DNA: TGTGCCAGCAGCTTAGCCGGGGGAGAAGCGGGCCTCCGACGTGGGCAGTTCTTC. J is TRBJ2-1 and V is TRBV7-9; weak D call: TRBD2 (6 bases). CDR1 and CDR2 (germline): SEHNR, FQNEAQ (reference sequence). Deletions cut 0 bases from V and 12 bases from J, with 27 bases between. The CDR3 is 18 residues long.

V usage is TRBV7-9 and J usage is TRBJ2-5; maybe TRBD2 (5 bases). The V end lost 5 bases, the J end lost 2 bases, and 12 bases lay between the germline ends. The germline gives CDR1 SEHNR, CDR2 FQNEAQ (reference sequence). The CDR3 loop spans 14 amino acids. The chain's CDR3 is CASSGPREQETQYF. The CDR3 DNA sequence: TGTGCCAGCAGCGGACCCCGGGAACAAGAGACCCAGTACTTC.

The chain carries TRBV19 and TRBJ2-7, with D possibly being TRBD2 (6 bases). V lost 5 bases and J 1 base, leaving 21 bases between the germline ends. The germline V gene encodes CDR1 LNHDA and CDR2 SQIVND (reference sequence). The CDR3 length is 17 residues. For the CDR3, the DNA is TGTGCCAGTAGTGACGAACCCCAGCCAGGGAGGTCCTACGAGCAGTACTTC. Amino acid sequence: CASSDEPQPGRSYEQYF.

This chain joins TRBV7-6 and TRBJ2-7; a possible D gene is TRBD1 (6 bases). Looked up from germline, CDR1 is SGHVS and CDR2 is FNYEAQ. Trimming took 0 bases from V and 5 from J, leaving 14 bases between them. The CDR3 is 15 residues long. The CDR3, as DNA: TGTGCCAGCAGCTTAGCGAGTCAGGGGCGCGACGAGCAGTACTTC. Its protein product is CASSLASQGRDEQYF. Looking up the rest from reference TRBV7-6 and TRBJ2-7 gives the full variable domain: GAGVSQSPRYKVTKRGQDVALRCDPISGHVSLYWYRQALGQGPEFLTYFNYEAQQDKSGLPNDRFSAERPEGSISTLTIQRTEQRDSAMYRCASSLASQGRDEQYFGPGTRLTVT.

This chain connects TRBV4-2 to TRBJ1-4; TRBD1 might be the D (5 bases). The CDR3 has 16 amino acids. Germline-derived CDR1 and CDR2 are LGHNA and YNFKEQ. V lost 0 bases, J lost 0 bases, and 8 bases lay in between. The CDR3 spells CASSQERGATNEKLFF. The CDR3 nucleotides are TGTGCCAGCAGCCAAGAAAGGGGCGCAACTAATGAAAAACTGTTTTTT.

The J gene is TRBJ2-7, the V gene TRBV11-3; the D is unclear. V lost 2 bases and J 4 bases, leaving 18 bases between the germline ends. The germline gives CDR1 SGHNT, CDR2 YENEEA. The CDR3 totals 16 residues. CDR3 protein: CASSLIWSASTYEQYF. The DNA of the CDR3 is TGTGCCAGCAGCTTAATCTGGTCAGCATCGACTTACGAGCAGTACTTC.

As to this clone: The germline gene is not matched at one end of the junction; a read error may be the cause. The gene calls are TRBV7-2 and TRBJ2-3; 8 bases match TRBD2. The length of the CDR3 is 14 residues. CDR1 is SGHTA, CDR2 FQGNSA, per germline. DNA of the CDR3: TGTGCCAGCAGCTTGGTAGCGGGAATGCCTGGCCGTTGTTTT. Translating gives CASSLVAGMPGRCF.

This clone was observed a handful of times. This chain uses TRBV9 with TRBJ2-1; D not certain. This CDR3 spans 13 amino acids. V shed 3 bases and J shed 8 bases, with 12 bases lying between them. CDR1 and CDR2 from the germline V gene are SGDLS and YYNGEE. DNA of the CDR3: TGTGCCAGCAGCGACGCGAGCCCGGATGAGCAGTTCTTC. It translates to CASSDASPDEQFF.

This rearrangement joins TRBV9 to TRBJ1-4; possible D gene TRBD1, 6 bases. Per the germline V gene, CDR1 is SGDLS and CDR2 is YYNGEE. V lost 3 bases and J lost 3, with 15 bases in between. This CDR3 spans 16 amino acids. CDR3 DNA: TGTGCCAGCAGCGCCAGGGGAGGGGATCCTAATGAAAAACTGTTTTTT. It yields the protein CASSARGGDPNEKLFF.

CDR3 nucleotide sequence: TGTGCCAGCAGCCAAGCGGGACAGTATAATTCACCCCTCCACTTT. It yields the protein CASSQAGQYNSPLHF. This chain joins TRBV14 and TRBJ1-6; 7 bases align to TRBD1. The germline V gene encodes CDR1 SGHDN and CDR2 FVKESK. This CDR3 is built from 15 residues. The J segment lost 4 bases and the V segment lost 1 base, leaving 1 base of the junction unmatched.

This clone has only one observation. The chain uses TRBV4-3 and TRBJ2-2; the match to TRBD2 covers 7 bases. The CDR3 extends over 17 amino acids. V lost 0 bases, J lost 5 bases, and 9 bases stayed unmatched. Germline V gene sequence: CDR1 LGHNA, CDR2 YSLEER. DNA of the CDR3: TGCGCCAGCAGCCAAGAAGGCCCTAGCGGAAAGACCGGGGAGCTGTTTTTT. Encoded protein: CASSQEGPSGKTGELFF.